This T cell receptor beta chain was identified during a study of CD8+ T cells in alopecia areata. Sequencing used cDNA as its template, made by extracting RNA and reverse transcribing it. This table comes from immunoSEQ multiplex PCR, and its TCRdb copy is limited to in-frame clones, with some not included. The repertoire holds 120,000 or so clones, with around 50% as singletons. The CDR3 is 13 amino acids. CDR1 is SEHNR, CDR2 FQNEAQ, per germline (reference sequence). The junction had 4 bases not matched to a gene; V was cut back by 5 bases and J by 7 bases. Cell sorting was applied to PBMCs, and CD4+ and CD8+ T cells were collected.

This material consisted of CD4+ T cells sorted from blood, taken at week 0. The source of this sequence is a human donor with alopecia areata. The chain joins TRBV7-9 to TRBJ1-5; 8 positions agree with TRBD1. CDR3 nucleotides: TGTGCCAGCAGCCTATCAGGGGGCCAGCCCCAGCATTTT. Translating gives CASSLSGGQPQHF.